These T cell receptor beta chains were read from a single sample in a study of cytomegalovirus exposure and HLA in healthy donors. Some clones are missing from TCRdb's copy, which holds only in-frame ones; the method was immunoSEQ multiplex PCR. The data contain tens of thousands of clones, more than 70% of them singletons. Sequencing was done on a sample of PBMCs. All receptors derive from a woman in her late teens or twenties in good health and CMV-seronegative. CDR3s include the opening cysteine and the closing phenylalanine or tryptophan. Each record gives: D gene, clone size, J gene, V gene, CDR3 protein, CDR3 DNA. A D gene is named only where the DNA matches it firmly. Clone size is given for some rows only: seen once, a few or many times, or a class if the clone is expanded.

d_gene: .
abundance: once
j_gene: TRBJ2-1
v_gene: TRBV25-1
CDR3aa: CASSEGSAYNEQFF
CDR3nt: TGTGCCAGCAGTGAAGGTAGCGCGTACAATGAGCAGTTCTTC

d_gene: TRBD1
abundance: .
j_gene: TRBJ2-2
v_gene: TRBV19
CDR3aa: CASRQGAGTGELFF
CDR3nt: TGTGCCAGCCGGCAGGGGGCGGGCACCGGGGAGCTGTTTTTT

d_gene: TRBD2
abundance: .
j_gene: TRBJ2-2
v_gene: TRBV7-6
CDR3aa: CASSLKGLAGGPGGLFF
CDR3nt: TGTGCCAGCAGCTTAAAAGGACTAGCGGGGGGCCCCGGGGGGCTGTTTTTT

d_gene: .
abundance: .
j_gene: TRBJ1-5
v_gene: TRBV28
CDR3aa: CASSFGHRGGNQPQHF
CDR3nt: TGTGCCAGCAGTTTTGGGCACCGGGGTGGCAATCAGCCCCAGCATTTT

d_gene: TRBD2
abundance: .
j_gene: TRBJ2-3
v_gene: TRBV9
CDR3aa: CASSLGTSGGTDTQYF
CDR3nt: TGTGCCAGCAGCTTAGGGACTAGCGGGGGCACAGATACGCAGTATTTT

d_gene: .
abundance: .
j_gene: TRBJ2-1
v_gene: TRBV14
CDR3aa: CASSPIAVTYNEQFF
CDR3nt: TGTGCCAGCAGCCCAATTGCCGTTACATACAATGAGCAGTTCTTC

d_gene: TRBD1
abundance: .
j_gene: TRBJ1-1
v_gene: TRBV5-1
CDR3aa: CASSGTGTSTEAFF
CDR3nt: TGCGCCAGCAGCGGGACAGGGACCAGCACTGAAGCTTTCTTT

d_gene: .
abundance: .
j_gene: TRBJ1-1
v_gene: TRBV18
CDR3aa: CASSPGFVAGTEAFF
CDR3nt: TGTGCCAGCTCACCAGGGTTCGTGGCGGGTACTGAAGCTTTCTTT

d_gene: .
abundance: few
j_gene: TRBJ1-4
v_gene: TRBV2
CDR3aa: CASNRRGGASNEKLFF
CDR3nt: TGTGCCAGCAACCGCCGCGGGGGCGCGTCTAATGAAAAACTGTTTTTT

d_gene: TRBD2
abundance: once
j_gene: TRBJ2-7
v_gene: TRBV13
CDR3aa: CASSLDRGEWQYF
CDR3nt: TGTGCCAGCAGCTTAGACCGGGGGGAGTGGCAGTACTTC

d_gene: TRBD1
abundance: .
j_gene: TRBJ2-1
v_gene: TRBV28
CDR3aa: CASSPPLQGAKEFF
CDR3nt: TGTGCCAGCAGTCCGCCATTACAGGGGGCCAAGGAGTTCTTC

d_gene: TRBD2
abundance: .
j_gene: TRBJ2-7
v_gene: TRBV5-1
CDR3aa: CASSLFSSGRSFPSYEQYF
CDR3nt: TGCGCCAGCAGCTTGTTCTCTAGCGGGAGGTCTTTTCCCTCCTACGAGCAGTACTTC

d_gene: .
abundance: .
j_gene: TRBJ2-1
v_gene: TRBV28
CDR3aa: CASSPGTPDLNEQFF
CDR3nt: TGTGCCAGCAGTCCCGGGACACCTGACCTCAATGAGCAGTTCTTC

d_gene: TRBD1
abundance: .
j_gene: TRBJ1-1
v_gene: TRBV4-2
CDR3aa: CASKRPGQGPLNTEAFF
CDR3nt: TGTGCCAGCAAACGCCCGGGACAGGGACCATTGAACACTGAAGCTTTCTTT

d_gene: .
abundance: .
j_gene: TRBJ2-3
v_gene: TRBV2
CDR3aa: CASSVFQGGTDTQYF
CDR3nt: TGTGCCAGCAGTGTCTTTCAGGGTGGAACAGATACGCAGTATTTT

d_gene: .
abundance: .
j_gene: TRBJ2-1
v_gene: TRBV19
CDR3aa: CASTDRPYNEQFF
CDR3nt: TGTGCCAGTACAGACAGGCCCTACAATGAGCAGTTCTTC

d_gene: TRBD1
abundance: .
j_gene: TRBJ1-6
v_gene: TRBV4-2
CDR3aa: CASSQGQGDSPLHF
CDR3nt: TGTGCCAGCAGCCAAGGTCAGGGGGATTCACCCCTCCACTTT

d_gene: TRBD2
abundance: .
j_gene: TRBJ2-2
v_gene: TRBV27
CDR3aa: CASSSRLTSGDNTGELFF
CDR3nt: TGTGCCAGCAGTTCCCGCCTGACTAGCGGAGATAACACCGGGGAGCTGTTTTTT

d_gene: TRBD1
abundance: .
j_gene: TRBJ2-5
v_gene: TRBV5-1
CDR3aa: CASSLARTGGARGGETQYF
CDR3nt: TGCGCCAGCAGCTTGGCACGGACAGGGGGCGCGAGAGGAGGAGAGACCCAGTACTTC

d_gene: .
abundance: .
j_gene: TRBJ2-5
v_gene: TRBV2
CDR3aa: CASNPLGGQETQYF
CDR3nt: TGTGCCAGCAATCCCCTCGGGGGCCAAGAGACCCAGTACTTC

d_gene: .
abundance: .
j_gene: TRBJ2-5
v_gene: TRBV7-6
CDR3aa: CASSLAAGETQYF
CDR3nt: TGTGCCAGCAGCTTAGCGGCCGGGGAGACCCAGTACTTC

d_gene: TRBD1
abundance: .
j_gene: TRBJ1-1
v_gene: TRBV9
CDR3aa: CASSVRGTGETEAFF
CDR3nt: TGTGCCAGCAGCGTAAGGGGGACAGGGGAAACTGAAGCTTTCTTT

d_gene: .
abundance: .
j_gene: TRBJ1-2
v_gene: TRBV28
CDR3aa: CASSTYSDYGYTF
CDR3nt: TGTGCCAGCAGTACTTACAGTGACTATGGCTACACCTTC

d_gene: TRBD1
abundance: .
j_gene: TRBJ2-7
v_gene: TRBV5-1
CDR3aa: CASSFPAGQALSYEQYF
CDR3nt: TGCGCCAGCAGCTTCCCCGCGGGACAGGCGCTCTCCTACGAGCAGTACTTC

d_gene: TRBD2
abundance: .
j_gene: TRBJ2-7
v_gene: TRBV4-1
CDR3aa: CASSIRTSGSSYEQYF
CDR3nt: TGCGCCAGCAGCATCCGGACTAGCGGGAGCTCCTACGAGCAGTACTTC

d_gene: .
abundance: .
j_gene: TRBJ2-3
v_gene: TRBV27
CDR3aa: CASSFSRDTQYF
CDR3nt: TGTGCCAGCAGTTTCTCCCGAGATACGCAGTATTTT

d_gene: TRBD2
abundance: .
j_gene: TRBJ2-1
v_gene: TRBV7-2
CDR3aa: CASSLVISTSAVDNERFF
CDR3nt: TGTGCCAGCAGCTTAGTGATCTCGACTAGCGCAGTGGACAATGAGCGGTTCTTC

d_gene: TRBD2
abundance: .
j_gene: TRBJ2-3
v_gene: TRBV5-4
CDR3aa: CASSQPAGGPGTDTQYF
CDR3nt: TGTGCCAGCAGCCAACCAGCGGGAGGGCCGGGGACAGATACGCAGTATTTT

d_gene: TRBD1
abundance: once
j_gene: TRBJ2-4
v_gene: TRBV29-1
CDR3aa: CSVAGTGEGKNIQYF
CDR3nt: TGCAGCGTTGCCGGGACAGGGGAGGGCAAAAACATTCAGTACTTC

d_gene: .
abundance: .
j_gene: TRBJ1-5
v_gene: TRBV7-2
CDR3aa: CASSLVQGGQPQHF
CDR3nt: TGTGCCAGCAGCTTAGTCCAGGGCGGACAGCCCCAGCATTTT

d_gene: TRBD1
abundance: .
j_gene: TRBJ1-2
v_gene: TRBV11-2
CDR3aa: CASSLDTPGLTGLNYGYTF
CDR3nt: TGTGCCAGCAGCTTAGATACGCCAGGCTTGACAGGGTTAAACTATGGCTACACCTTC

d_gene: TRBD1
abundance: .
j_gene: TRBJ2-3
v_gene: TRBV10-1
CDR3aa: CASSSQGAPGTDTQYF
CDR3nt: TGCGCCAGCAGTTCACAGGGGGCGCCGGGCACAGATACGCAGTATTTT

d_gene: .
abundance: .
j_gene: TRBJ2-1
v_gene: TRBV19
CDR3aa: CASSRTSSSHEQFF
CDR3nt: TGTGCCAGTAGCAGAACTAGTTCAAGCCATGAGCAGTTCTTC

d_gene: TRBD1
abundance: .
j_gene: TRBJ1-2
v_gene: TRBV7-9
CDR3aa: CASSPDRGNNYGYTF
CDR3nt: TGTGCCAGCAGCCCGGACAGGGGGAACAACTATGGCTACACCTTC

d_gene: .
abundance: .
j_gene: TRBJ1-5
v_gene: TRBV28
CDR3aa: CASSLFIRGRNQPQHF
CDR3nt: TGTGCCAGCAGTTTATTCATCAGGGGCCGGAATCAGCCCCAGCATTTT

d_gene: TRBD2
abundance: once
j_gene: TRBJ2-2
v_gene: TRBV9
CDR3aa: CASSVVLSASGTNTGELFF
CDR3nt: TGTGCCAGCAGCGTAGTATTATCGGCTAGCGGGACGAACACCGGGGAGCTGTTTTTT

d_gene: TRBD1
abundance: .
j_gene: TRBJ2-7
v_gene: TRBV28
CDR3aa: CAITGGYEQYF
CDR3nt: TGTGCCATCACAGGGGGCTACGAGCAGTACTTC

d_gene: .
abundance: .
j_gene: TRBJ2-6
v_gene: TRBV28
CDR3aa: CASTFFPRTGRGAGANGLTF
CDR3nt: TGTGCCAGCACTTTTTTCCCCCGGACCGGGAGAGGGGCTGGGGCCAACGGCCTGACTTTC

d_gene: TRBD2
abundance: once
j_gene: TRBJ2-7
v_gene: TRBV7-9
CDR3aa: CASSQRGGSNYEQYF
CDR3nt: TGTGCCAGCAGCCAAAGGGGAGGGAGCAACTACGAGCAGTACTTC

d_gene: TRBD2
abundance: .
j_gene: TRBJ2-5
v_gene: TRBV10-3
CDR3aa: CATPSGRRETQYF
CDR3nt: TGTGCCACACCTAGCGGGAGGAGAGAGACCCAGTACTTC

d_gene: TRBD1
abundance: .
j_gene: TRBJ1-5
v_gene: TRBV2
CDR3aa: CASSPGQGPWGNQPQHF
CDR3nt: TGTGCCAGCAGTCCGGGACAGGGCCCTTGGGGCAATCAGCCCCAGCATTTT

d_gene: TRBD2
abundance: .
j_gene: TRBJ2-1
v_gene: TRBV28
CDR3aa: CASSLRHLGRGDEQFF
CDR3nt: TGTGCCAGCAGTTTAAGGCATCTAGGGAGGGGCGATGAGCAGTTCTTC

d_gene: TRBD1
abundance: .
j_gene: TRBJ1-2
v_gene: TRBV5-6
CDR3aa: CASSPGQYGYTF
CDR3nt: TGTGCCAGCAGCCCGGGACAGTATGGCTACACCTTC

d_gene: .
abundance: .
j_gene: TRBJ2-3
v_gene: TRBV7-9
CDR3aa: CASSHPGDTQYF
CDR3nt: TGTGCCAGCAGCCACCCCGGGGATACGCAGTATTTT

d_gene: .
abundance: .
j_gene: TRBJ2-7
v_gene: TRBV9
CDR3aa: CASSVATTDYEQYF
CDR3nt: TGTGCCAGCAGCGTAGCTACAACAGACTACGAGCAGTACTTC

d_gene: .
abundance: .
j_gene: TRBJ1-2
v_gene: TRBV28
CDR3aa: CASSSPQVYGYTF
CDR3nt: TGTGCCAGCAGTTCGCCCCAGGTCTATGGCTACACCTTC

d_gene: .
abundance: .
j_gene: TRBJ2-7
v_gene: TRBV29-1
CDR3aa: CSVEDEDSGMGEQYF
CDR3nt: TGCAGCGTTGAAGATGAAGACTCAGGGATGGGCGAGCAGTACTTC

d_gene: TRBD1
abundance: .
j_gene: TRBJ2-1
v_gene: TRBV18
CDR3aa: CASSPPGTAYNEQFF
CDR3nt: TGTGCCAGCTCACCACCCGGGACAGCCTACAATGAGCAGTTCTTC

d_gene: .
abundance: .
j_gene: TRBJ1-4
v_gene: TRBV30
CDR3aa: CACDRMGEKLFF
CDR3nt: TGTGCCTGTGACAGGATGGGCGAAAAACTGTTTTTT

d_gene: .
abundance: .
j_gene: TRBJ1-1
v_gene: TRBV7-9
CDR3aa: CASSYSDTEAFF
CDR3nt: TGTGCCAGCAGCTACTCCGACACTGAAGCTTTCTTT

d_gene: .
abundance: .
j_gene: TRBJ2-1
v_gene: TRBV6-1
CDR3aa: CASSDPVSGSGNEQFF
CDR3nt: TGTGCCAGCAGTGACCCTGTATCCGGGAGTGGGAATGAGCAGTTCTTC

d_gene: .
abundance: .
j_gene: TRBJ1-1
v_gene: TRBV10-1
CDR3aa: CASSEAAGANTEAFF
CDR3nt: TGCGCCAGCAGTGAGGCGGCAGGGGCCAACACTGAAGCTTTCTTT

d_gene: .
abundance: .
j_gene: TRBJ2-4
v_gene: TRBV4-1
CDR3aa: CASSQDSGLAKNSQYF
CDR3nt: TGCGCCAGCAGCCAAGATAGCGGCCTCGCCAAAAACAGTCAGTACTTC

d_gene: TRBD1
abundance: .
j_gene: TRBJ2-5
v_gene: TRBV6-4
CDR3aa: CASSDRAGTGFQTQYF
CDR3nt: TGTGCCAGCAGTGACAGGGCCGGGACAGGGTTCCAGACCCAGTACTTC

d_gene: .
abundance: .
j_gene: TRBJ1-5
v_gene: TRBV28
CDR3aa: CASREGSGNQPQHF
CDR3nt: TGTGCCAGCAGGGAGGGGAGTGGGAATCAGCCCCAGCATTTT

d_gene: .
abundance: once
j_gene: TRBJ2-1
v_gene: TRBV4-1
CDR3aa: CAAGTYNEQFF
CDR3nt: TGCGCCGCGGGGACCTACAATGAGCAGTTCTTC

d_gene: TRBD2
abundance: once
j_gene: TRBJ2-3
v_gene: TRBV2
CDR3aa: CAGTLRREGRGKGTDTQYF
CDR3nt: TGTGCCGGAACTCTGAGGCGGGAGGGCCGCGGTAAGGGCACAGATACGCAGTATTTT

d_gene: TRBD2
abundance: .
j_gene: TRBJ2-1
v_gene: TRBV9
CDR3aa: CASSGTSGTYNEQFF
CDR3nt: TGTGCCAGCAGTGGGACTAGCGGAACTTACAATGAGCAGTTCTTC

d_gene: TRBD1
abundance: .
j_gene: TRBJ2-7
v_gene: TRBV5-8
CDR3aa: CASSWGGQGGYEQYF
CDR3nt: TGTGCCAGCAGCTGGGGTGGACAGGGGGGCTACGAGCAGTACTTC

d_gene: TRBD2
abundance: .
j_gene: TRBJ2-2
v_gene: TRBV9
CDR3aa: CASSVGRVNAELFF
CDR3nt: TGTGCCAGCAGCGTTGGGAGGGTTAACGCGGAGCTGTTTTTT